The clone carrying this T cell receptor beta chain was found many times. The antigen is not known. These data are taken from a study of identical twins. Each cDNA held unique molecular identifiers, and template switching gave it a universal primer site. TCRdb reprocessed the 5' RACE reads with MiXCR, giving one entry per CDR3 protein. Here the sample spans roughly 200,000 distinct CDR3 sequences, under 10% being singletons. Study outcomes and limitations: Out-of-frame alpha sequences common to twins exhibited a surplus of low generation probability. Twins shared beta out-of-frame sequences in excess, but this excess was weaker.

The CDR3 runs 16 residues. With 0 bases removed from V and 8 bases from J, the gap between germline ends came to 19 bases. CDR1 and CDR2 (germline): DFQATT, SNEGSKA (reference sequence). Everyone who gave samples was a healthy Caucasian. In addition, the sample was reused for a study of yellow fever vaccine responses in identical twins.

Sequencing was performed on memory (CD45RO+) T cells sorted from blood. The chain has TRBV20-1 and TRBJ1-4; D ambiguous. The receptor was derived from a young woman in good health. The chain's CDR3 is CSARDEAKAPLEKLFF. The CDR3 DNA sequence: TGCAGTGCTAGAGATGAAGCGAAGGCACCCCTCGAAAAACTGTTTTTT.